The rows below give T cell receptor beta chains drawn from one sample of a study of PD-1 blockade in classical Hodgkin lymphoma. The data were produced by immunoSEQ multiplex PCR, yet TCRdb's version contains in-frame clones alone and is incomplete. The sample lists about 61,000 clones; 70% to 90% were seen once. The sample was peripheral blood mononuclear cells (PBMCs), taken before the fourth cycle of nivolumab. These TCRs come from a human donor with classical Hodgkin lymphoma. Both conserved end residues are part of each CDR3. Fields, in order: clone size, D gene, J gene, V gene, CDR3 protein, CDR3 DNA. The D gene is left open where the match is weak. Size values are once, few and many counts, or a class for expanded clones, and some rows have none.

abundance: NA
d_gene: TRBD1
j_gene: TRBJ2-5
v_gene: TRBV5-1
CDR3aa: CASSLIPGQGETQYF
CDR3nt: TGCGCCAGCAGCCTGATTCCGGGACAGGGAGAGACCCAGTACTTC

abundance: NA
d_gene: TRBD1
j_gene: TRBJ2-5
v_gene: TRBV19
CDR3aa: CASSIPTGQMVETQYF
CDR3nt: TGTGCCAGTAGTATCCCGACAGGGCAGATGGTGGAGACCCAGTACTTC

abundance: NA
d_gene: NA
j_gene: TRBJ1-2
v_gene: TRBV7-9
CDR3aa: CASDRAGAGYGYTF
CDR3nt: TGTGCCAGCGATAGGGCAGGGGCGGGTTATGGCTACACCTTC

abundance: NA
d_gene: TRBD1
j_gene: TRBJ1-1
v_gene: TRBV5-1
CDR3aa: CASSLGQGGEAFF
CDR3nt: TGCGCCAGCAGCTTGGGCCAGGGGGGTGAAGCTTTCTTT

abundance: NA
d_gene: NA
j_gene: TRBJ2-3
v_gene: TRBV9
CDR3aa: CASTRSGGRTDTQYF
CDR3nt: TGTGCCAGCACCCGTTCGGGGGGCAGGACAGATACGCAGTATTTT

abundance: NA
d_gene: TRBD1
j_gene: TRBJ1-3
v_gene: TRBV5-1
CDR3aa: CASSYGQAGNTIYF
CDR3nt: TGCGCCAGCAGCTACGGACAGGCAGGAAACACCATATATTTT

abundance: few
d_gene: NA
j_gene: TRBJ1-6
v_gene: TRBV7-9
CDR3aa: CASSSYHSPLHF
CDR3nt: TGTGCCAGCAGCTCATACCATTCACCCCTCCACTTT

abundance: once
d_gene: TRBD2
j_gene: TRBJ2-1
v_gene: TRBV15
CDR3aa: CATSRTGLAGASSSYNEQFF
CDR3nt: TGTGCCACCAGCAGGACCGGACTAGCGGGGGCCTCGAGCTCCTACAATGAGCAGTTCTTC

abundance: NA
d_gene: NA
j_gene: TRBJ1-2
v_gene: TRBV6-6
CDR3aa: CASKREKISWYGYTF
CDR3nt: TGTGCCAGCAAGAGGGAAAAGATTTCGTGGTATGGCTACACCTTC

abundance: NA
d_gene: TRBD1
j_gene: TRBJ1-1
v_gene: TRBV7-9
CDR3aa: CASSLPDRGGMNTEAFF
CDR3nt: TGTGCCAGCAGCTTACCAGACAGGGGAGGGATGAACACTGAAGCTTTCTTT

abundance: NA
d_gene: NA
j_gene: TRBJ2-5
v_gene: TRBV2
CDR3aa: CASSDFIEDTQETQYF
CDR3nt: TGTGCCAGCAGTGACTTTATTGAGGACACCCAAGAGACCCAGTACTTC

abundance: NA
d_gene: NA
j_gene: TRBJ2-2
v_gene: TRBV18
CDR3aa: CASSPTANTGELFF
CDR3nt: TGTGCCAGCTCACCAACGGCGAACACCGGGGAGCTGTTTTTT

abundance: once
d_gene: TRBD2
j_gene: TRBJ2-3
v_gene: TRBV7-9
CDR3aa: CASSFNSGEGNTQYF
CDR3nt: TGTGCCAGCAGCTTTAATAGCGGGGAGGGGAATACGCAGTATTTT

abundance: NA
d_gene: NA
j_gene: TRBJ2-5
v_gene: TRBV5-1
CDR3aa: CASSLDRGILETQYF
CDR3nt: TGCGCCAGCAGCTTGGATCGGGGTATCTTAGAGACCCAGTACTTC

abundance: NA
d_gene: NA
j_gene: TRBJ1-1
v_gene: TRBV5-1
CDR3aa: CASSFSTSNAEAFF
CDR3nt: TGCGCCAGCAGCTTCAGCACGTCGAACGCTGAAGCTTTCTTT